One sample yielded the 22 T cell receptor beta chains listed below, sequenced in a study of T-cell reconstitution after alpha-beta-depleted transplantation in children. For TCRbeta, the library was prepared with unique molecular identifiers. TCRdb itself ran the PCR reads through MiXCR, one entry per CDR3 protein. Of around 960,000 distinct CDR3 sequences listed, roughly 29% are singletons. Source: PBMCs, mostly from graft donor cells, taken 360 days after TCRalphabeta/CD19-depleted stem cell transplant. These TCRs come from a boy less than two years old who had a stem cell transplant for SCID, so the T cells may come from the graft donor.

The chain uses TRBV20-1 and TRBJ2-2; TRBD2 is a possible D gene (6 bases). With 0 bases removed from V and 4 bases from J, the gap between germline ends came to 15 bases. The V gene's germline CDR1 is DFQATT and CDR2 SNEGSKA (reference sequence). There are 16 residues in the CDR3. Written as DNA, the CDR3 is TGCAGTGCTAGAGATAGCCCGGGGGAGTTCACCGGGGAGCTGTTTTTT. This encodes CSARDSPGEFTGELFF.

The rearrangement uses TRBV10-3 and TRBJ1-3, with TRBD1 matching over 7 bases. With 9 bases clipped from V and 0 bases from J, the junction kept 2 bases outside the gene matches. The CDR3 spans 13 residues. CDR1 is ENHRY, CDR2 SYGVKD, per germline. The CDR3 bases are TGTGCCATTAGACAGGGCTCTGGAAACACCATATATTTT. Translated: CAIRQGSGNTIYF.

J is TRBJ2-5 and V is TRBV4-3; TRBD1 might be the D (7 bases). Trimming shortened V by 4 bases and J by 7 bases, and 16 bases separated the two germline ends. From germline, CDR1 is LGHNA and CDR2 YSLEER. This CDR3 has 14 amino acids. The CDR3 sequence is CASSLRGQEGTQYF. The CDR3 bases are TGCGCCAGCAGCCTCCGAGGACAGGAGGGGACCCAGTACTTC.

This clonotype was seen more than once but under ten times. This chain connects TRBV27 to TRBJ1-4; D not resolved. CDR3 length: 15 amino acids. V gave up 8 bases and J gave up 0 bases, with 13 bases separating them. Germline values: CDR1 MNHEY, CDR2 SMNVEV (reference sequence). In DNA, the CDR3 is TGTGCCAGCCACCCCGCGGTTCCAACTAATGAAAAACTGTTTTTT. Translation gives CASHPAVPTNEKLFF.

This clonotype turned up a few times. The rearrangement joins TRBV5-1 to TRBJ2-3; TRBD1 might be the D (5 bases). Germline-derived CDR1 and CDR2 are SGHRS and YFSETQ. V was pared by 7 bases and J by 1 base, with 16 bases between. The CDR3 is 15 amino acids. CDR3 protein: CASGYDSSRTDTQYF. CDR3 bases: TGCGCCAGCGGCTATGACAGTTCTCGCACAGATACGCAGTATTTT.

The table lists this clonotype with a few counts. J is TRBJ2-4 and V is TRBV12-3 or TRBV12-4, with 11 bases matching TRBD1. The V gene end was trimmed by 6 bases and the J gene end by 1 base; junction bases not matched to a gene: 5. This CDR3 comprises 16 residues. CDR3 bases: TGTGCCAGCAGCCTCGGACAGGGGGCGGCCAAAAACATTCAGTACTTC. Translated, it gives CASSLGQGAAKNIQYF.

In its sample, this clonotype was seen a few times. The V and J genes are TRBV5-1 and TRBJ2-7; no clear D gene. Between the trimmed V and J ends, which lost 4 bases and 1 base, there was a span of 15 bases. The CDR3 is 15 amino acids. Germline V gives CDR1 SGHRS, CDR2 YFSETQ. The CDR3 is CASSSRPSGSYEQYF. CDR3 in DNA: TGCGCCAGCAGCAGCAGACCCTCTGGTTCCTACGAGCAGTACTTC.

This clonotype showed up just once. The chain combines TRBV2 with TRBJ2-3; D is unresolved. V was clipped by 6 bases and J by 1 base, with 14 bases between them. CDR1 SNHLY and CDR2 FYNNEI come from the germline V gene. The CDR3 sequence is 15 residues long. CDR3 protein: CASRIRYLGTDTQYF. The CDR3 coding sequence is TGTGCCAGCAGAATCAGGTATTTGGGCACAGATACGCAGTATTTT.

Notes on this clonotype: Here the CDR3 omits its conserved ending phenylalanine or tryptophan, so a read error is the likely source. The rearrangement uses TRBV5-1 and TRBJ2-1; no definite D call. The CDR3 covers 11 residues. V shed 2 bases and J shed 8 bases, with 5 bases lying between them. The germline V gene has CDR1 SGHRS and CDR2 YFSETQ. CDR3 DNA: TGCGCCAGCAGCTTAGTGGATGAGCAGTTCTGC. Translating it yields CASSLVDEQFC.

To note about this clonotype: Given a much more abundant clone one base away, this may be a read error. The chain combines TRBV2 with TRBJ2-5; D is ambiguous. Per germline, CDR1 SNHLY and CDR2 FYNNEI. V was pared by 6 bases and J by 2 bases, with 1 base between. This CDR3 comprises 10 residues. The CDR3 loop is CASRQETQYF. As DNA, the CDR3 is TGTGCCAGCAGGCAAGAGACCCAGTACTTC.

This clonotype was counted once. This chain links TRBV29-1 with TRBJ2-7; D possibly corresponds to TRBD2 (6 bases). CDR3 length: 18 residues. V lost 4 bases and J 2 bases, leaving 27 bases between the germline ends. Germline CDR1 and CDR2: SQVTM and ANQGSEA. CDR3 nucleotide sequence: TGCAGCGTTGTGGGGCCGGGGGTACGACCCCGAACAACCTACGAGCAGTACTTC. Protein product: CSVVGPGVRPRTTYEQYF.

V usage is TRBV10-3 and J usage is TRBJ2-5; TRBD2 aligns across 11 bases. The CDR3 length is 18 residues. Germline CDR1 and CDR2: ENHRY and SYGVKD. The trim removed 3 bases at V and 0 bases at J, leaving 9 bases unmatched. The CDR3 region has the DNA TGTGCCATCAGTGATGGAAGACTAGCGGGAAGTTACCAAGAGACCCAGTACTTC. Translation: CAISDGRLAGSYQETQYF.

The chain couples TRBV5-5 to TRBJ2-2, with TRBD2 as a possible D gene (6 bases). CDR3 length equals 16 residues. Germline CDR1 SGHKS, CDR2 YYEKEE (reference sequence). Trimming shortened V by 2 bases and J by 7 bases, and 18 bases separated the two germline ends. In DNA form, the CDR3 reads TGTGCCAGCAGCTTCATAGGGACTGGACGGAACGGGGAGCTGTTTTTT. Translating it yields CASSFIGTGRNGELFF.

This clonotype was detected a few times. This chain uses TRBV5-6 with TRBJ1-2; possible D gene TRBD1, 5 bases. There are 16 residues in the CDR3. CDR1 is SGHDT and CDR2 is YYEEEE in the germline V gene. Trimming pared 0 bases from V and 8 bases from J, leaving 20 bases between. CDR3 sequence reads: CASSLGFRDGGGGYTF. CDR3 nucleotides: TGTGCCAGCAGCTTGGGATTCCGGGACGGCGGTGGGGGCTACACCTTC.

This sequence joins TRBV2 and TRBJ2-7; D uncertain. Per the germline V gene, CDR1 is SNHLY and CDR2 is FYNNEI. The length of the CDR3 is 14 residues. V shed 2 bases and J shed 2 bases, with 10 bases lying between them. The CDR3 bases are TGTGCCAGCAGTGAACCAGGAAGGACCTACGAGCAGTACTTC. Translated, it gives CASSEPGRTYEQYF.

This clonotype came up a few times. This chain links TRBV4-3 with TRBJ1-1; D unresolved. The CDR3 covers 14 residues. In germline, CDR1 is LGHNA, CDR2 YSLEER. V shed 0 bases and J shed 11 bases, with 16 bases lying between them. CDR3 nucleotides: TGCGCCAGCAGCCAAGATTCTACCAGAAAAAGGGCTTTCTTT. This translates into CASSQDSTRKRAFF.

This clonotype was seen a handful of times. This chain uses TRBV11-2 with TRBJ2-7, with 7 bases aligning to TRBD2. The CDR3 loop spans 14 amino acids. Trimming at V came to 0 bases and at J to 5 bases, leaving 4 bases not matched to a gene. The germline V gene has CDR1 SGHAT and CDR2 FQNNGV. The CDR3 here is CASSLDQRGNEQYF. The DNA for the CDR3 is TGTGCCAGCAGCTTAGACCAGCGGGGTAACGAGCAGTACTTC. Supplemented by reference TRBV11-2 and TRBJ2-7, the full variable domain reads EAGVAQSPRYKIIEKRQSVAFWCNPISGHATLYWYQQILGQGPKLLIQFQNNGVVDDSQLPKDRFSAERLKGVDSTLKIQPAKLEDSAVYLCASSLDQRGNEQYFGPGTRLTVT.

The gene calls are TRBV7-3 and TRBJ2-1, with 11 bases fitting TRBD2. V lost 5 bases to trimming and J lost 4 bases; unmatched junction nucleotides: 7. This CDR3 has 16 residues. Germline V gene lookup returns CDR1 SGHTA and CDR2 FQGTGA. CDR3 bases: TGTGCCAGCAGCCCCGGGGGACTAGCGGAATACAATGAGCAGTTCTTC. It yields the protein CASSPGGLAEYNEQFF.

This clonotype was detected only once. The chain links TRBV19 to TRBJ1-2; D remains ambiguous. This CDR3 comprises 15 residues. Between the trimmed V and J ends, which lost 0 bases and 2 bases, there was a span of 10 bases. Germline CDR1 LNHDA, CDR2 SQIVND (reference sequence). Here the CDR3 reads CASSIDRGGNYGYTF. The CDR3 DNA sequence: TGTGCCAGTAGTATAGATCGTGGAGGGAACTATGGCTACACCTTC.

The genes are TRBV5-1 and TRBJ2-1; a possible D gene is TRBD1 (6 bases). The ends were cut back, 4 bases at V and 2 bases at J, with 13 bases in the middle. The CDR3 runs 15 residues. Looked up from germline, CDR1 is SGHRS and CDR2 is YFSETQ. CDR3 nucleotides: TGCGCCAGCAGCGACGGGACACGGGCCTACAATGAGCAGTTCTTC. Translating gives CASSDGTRAYNEQFF.

Many counts were recorded for this clonotype. The chain couples TRBV18 to TRBJ2-2; D tentatively reads TRBD1 or TRBD2 (5 bases each). The V end lost 2 bases, the J end lost 2 bases, and 6 bases lay between the germline ends. Germline V lookup: CDR1 KGHSH, CDR2 LQKENI. This CDR3 comprises 14 residues. This chain's CDR3 is CASSPGTNTGELFF. In nucleotides, the CDR3 is TGTGCCAGCTCACCAGGGACCAACACCGGGGAGCTGTTTTTT.

V and J are TRBV7-2 and TRBJ1-4; D is possibly TRBD1 (6 bases). Germline CDR1 SGHTA, CDR2 FQGNSA. CDR3 size: 16 residues. Trimming stripped 1 base from V and 7 bases from J, with 16 bases between. The CDR3 DNA reads as TGTGCCAGCAGCTTAGAGTGGGTCAGGGGAAGTGAAAAACTGTTTTTT. It codes for CASSLEWVRGSEKLFF.